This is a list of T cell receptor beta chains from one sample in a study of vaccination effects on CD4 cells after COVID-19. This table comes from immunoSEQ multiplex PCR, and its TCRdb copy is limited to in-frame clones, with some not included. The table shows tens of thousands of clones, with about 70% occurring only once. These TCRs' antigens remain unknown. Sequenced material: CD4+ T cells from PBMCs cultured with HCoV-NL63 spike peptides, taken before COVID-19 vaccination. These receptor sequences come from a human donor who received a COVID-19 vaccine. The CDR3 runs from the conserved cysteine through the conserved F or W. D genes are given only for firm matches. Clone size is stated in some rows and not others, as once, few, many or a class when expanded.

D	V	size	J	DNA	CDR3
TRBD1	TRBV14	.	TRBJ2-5	TGTGCCAGCAGCCAAGGGAGGACAGGGACACCCCAAGAGACCCAGTACTTC	CASSQGRTGTPQETQYF
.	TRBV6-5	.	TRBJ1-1	TGTGCCAGCAGCGTAATGGGGGTCCTATTTGAAGCTTTCTTT	CASSVMGVLFEAFF
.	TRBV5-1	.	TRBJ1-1	TGCGCCAGCAGCTTGTTGGGGCAGGCGAACACTGAAGCTTTCTTT	CASSLLGQANTEAFF
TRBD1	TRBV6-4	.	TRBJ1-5	TGTGCCAGCAGCTTACCCGGGACAGGGGCTCAGCCCCAGCATTTT	CASSLPGTGAQPQHF
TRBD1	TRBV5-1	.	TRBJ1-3	TGCGCCAGCAGCCCAGGGGGCGCAGGAAACACCATATATTTT	CASSPGGAGNTIYF
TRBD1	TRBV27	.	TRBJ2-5	TGTGCCAGCTCTAGGGACAGGGGGGCCCAAGAGACCCAGTACTTC	CASSRDRGAQETQYF
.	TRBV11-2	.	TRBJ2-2	TGTGCCAGCAGCATGGGCCTTCGGTTGACACATCCGGGGGAGCTGTTTTTT	CASSMGLRLTHPGELFF
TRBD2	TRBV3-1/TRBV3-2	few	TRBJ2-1	TGTGCCAGCAGCCAAGAGGAGCGGGGGTACAATGAGCAGTTCTTC	CASSQEERGYNEQFF
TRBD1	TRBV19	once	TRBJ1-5	TGTGCCAGTACCAGAAGGGGGACAGGGTACAATCAGCCCCAGCATTTT	CASTRRGTGYNQPQHF
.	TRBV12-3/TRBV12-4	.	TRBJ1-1	TGTGCCAGCACCGGACGGGCGAACACTGAAGCTTTCTTT	CASTGRANTEAFF
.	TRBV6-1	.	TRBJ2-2	TGTGCCAGCAGTGAGGTTTTTAGAGGACAGTGGTTTTTT	CASSEVFRGQWFF
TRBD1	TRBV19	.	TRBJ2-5	TGTGCCAGTAGTTTCGGGACAGAAGAGACCCAGTACTTC	CASSFGTEETQYF
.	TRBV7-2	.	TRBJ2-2	TGTGCCAGCAGCCCCGGGGCCTCCTCGAACACCGGGGAGCTGTTTTTT	CASSPGASSNTGELFF
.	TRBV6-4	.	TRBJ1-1	TGTGCCAGCAGTCGGGAGGGATCCCAAACTGAAGCTTTCTTT	CASSREGSQTEAFF
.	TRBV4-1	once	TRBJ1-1	TGCGCCAGCAGCCCAAGGTCGGGGTTACCTGAAGCTTTCTTT	CASSPRSGLPEAFF
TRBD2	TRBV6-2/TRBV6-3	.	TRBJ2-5	TGTGCCAGCAGCCCACTAGCGGGGGGGCCGCGGGAGACCCAGTACTTC	CASSPLAGGPRETQYF
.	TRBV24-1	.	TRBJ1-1	TGTGCCACCAGTGTGGGTGGCACTGAAGCTTTCTTT	CATSVGGTEAFF
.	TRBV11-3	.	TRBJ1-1	TGTGCCAGCAGCTCAACGGTGGGGACTGAAGCTTTCTTT	CASSSTVGTEAFF
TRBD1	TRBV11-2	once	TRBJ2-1	TGTGCCAGCAGCCGGGACAGGGCAGGTGAGCAGTTCTTC	CASSRDRAGEQFF
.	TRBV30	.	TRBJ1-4	TGTGCCTGGAGGAGGGGGACAACTAATGAAAAACTGTTTTTT	CAWRRGTTNEKLFF
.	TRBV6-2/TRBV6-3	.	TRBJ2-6	TGTGCCAGCAGTCCGGGACGGTGGGCTGGGGCCAACGTCCTGACTTTC	CASSPGRWAGANVLTF
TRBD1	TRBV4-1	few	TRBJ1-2	TGCGCCAGCAGCCAATCCGGGACAGGGGACTATGGCTACACCTTC	CASSQSGTGDYGYTF